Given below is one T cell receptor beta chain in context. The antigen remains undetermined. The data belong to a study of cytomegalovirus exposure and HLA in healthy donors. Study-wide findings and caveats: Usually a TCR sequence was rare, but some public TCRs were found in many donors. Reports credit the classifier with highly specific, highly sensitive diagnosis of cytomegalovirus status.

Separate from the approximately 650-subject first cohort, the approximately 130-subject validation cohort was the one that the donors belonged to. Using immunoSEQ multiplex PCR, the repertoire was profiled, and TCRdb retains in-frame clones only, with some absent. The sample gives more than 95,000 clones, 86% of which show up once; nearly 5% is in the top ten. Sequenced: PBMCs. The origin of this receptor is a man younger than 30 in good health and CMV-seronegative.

The CDR3 DNA follows: TGTGCCAGCAGCCCACGGGGGGAGACCCAGTACTTC. This sequence encodes CASSPRGETQYF. This chain links TRBV7-6 with TRBJ2-5, with D perhaps matching TRBD2 (6 bases). CDR1 is SGHVS and CDR2 is FNYEAQ in the germline V gene. The CDR3 length is 12 residues. V was clipped by 5 bases and J by 5 bases, with 9 bases between them. Full variable domain (rest looked up from reference TRBV7-6 and TRBJ2-5): GAGVSQSPRYKVTKRGQDVALRCDPISGHVSLYWYRQALGQGPEFLTYFNYEAQQDKSGLPNDRFSAERPEGSISTLTIQRTEQRDSAMYRCASSPRGETQYFGPGTRLLVL.